Listed below are T cell receptor beta chains from one sample, sequenced in a study of vaccination effects on CD4 cells after COVID-19. Sequencing was performed with immunoSEQ multiplex PCR; in TCRdb, only in-frame clones are kept and a portion is missing. This table holds some 25,000 clones, roughly 70% found once. Their recognized antigens are unknown. The sample here was CD4+ T cells from PBMCs cultured with SARS-CoV-2 spike peptides, taken after COVID-19 vaccination. The receptors shown here come from a human donor who received a COVID-19 vaccine. CDR3s leave out the opening cysteine and the closing phenylalanine or tryptophan. Fields, in order: V gene, J gene, CDR3 protein.

v_gene: TRBV10-3
j_gene: TRBJ2-3
CDR3aa: AIRGLDTQY

v_gene: TRBV7-9
j_gene: TRBJ2-1
CDR3aa: ASSSVTAKYSYNEQF

v_gene: TRBV5-1
j_gene: TRBJ1-2
CDR3aa: ASSLAKGNYGYT

v_gene: TRBV27
j_gene: TRBJ2-7
CDR3aa: ASSYFTGYEQY

v_gene: TRBV4-2
j_gene: TRBJ2-1
CDR3aa: ASSQDEGAKEF

v_gene: TRBV7-9
j_gene: TRBJ2-2
CDR3aa: ASSQQRTRGTGELF

v_gene: TRBV12-3/TRBV12-4
j_gene: TRBJ1-1
CDR3aa: ASSKIQRTEAF

v_gene: TRBV6-5
j_gene: TRBJ2-7
CDR3aa: ASSQAHRPSYEQY

v_gene: TRBV30
j_gene: TRBJ2-5
CDR3aa: AWNTQGRRETQY

v_gene: TRBV5-1
j_gene: TRBJ1-6
CDR3aa: ASSSPSGVSNSPLH

v_gene: TRBV4-1
j_gene: TRBJ1-1
CDR3aa: ASSQGFSPGAPAHHLNTEAF

v_gene: TRBV4-1
j_gene: TRBJ1-4
CDR3aa: ASSQATGRGERVKLF

v_gene: TRBV7-9
j_gene: TRBJ2-7
CDR3aa: ASSARFLRGEGVYEQY

v_gene: TRBV12-3/TRBV12-4
j_gene: TRBJ1-2
CDR3aa: ASSSGQAGGYT

v_gene: TRBV29-1
j_gene: TRBJ2-7
CDR3aa: SVEDRGQGQIYEQY

v_gene: TRBV11-2
j_gene: TRBJ2-3
CDR3aa: ASSLDKGNTQY

v_gene: TRBV7-9
j_gene: TRBJ2-7
CDR3aa: ASGAAALTYEQY

v_gene: TRBV10-3
j_gene: TRBJ2-1
CDR3aa: AATGRGNEQF

v_gene: TRBV9
j_gene: TRBJ2-3
CDR3aa: ASSVGDRGTDTQY

v_gene: TRBV5-3
j_gene: TRBJ1-1
CDR3aa: ARSFTTGDKTIMNTEAF

v_gene: TRBV27
j_gene: TRBJ2-3
CDR3aa: ASSLFAWGASEVGTQY

v_gene: TRBV4-1
j_gene: TRBJ2-3
CDR3aa: ASSPGVLAGSTDTQY

v_gene: TRBV5-4
j_gene: TRBJ2-1
CDR3aa: ASSLGEGGRAYNEQF

v_gene: TRBV27
j_gene: TRBJ1-6
CDR3aa: ASSFFSGTGVSPLH

v_gene: TRBV18
j_gene: TRBJ2-6
CDR3aa: ASSPRRQGGGANVLT

v_gene: TRBV6-1
j_gene: TRBJ1-2
CDR3aa: ASSEMEGAYGYT

v_gene: TRBV5-1
j_gene: TRBJ2-5
CDR3aa: ASSPGQGVGETQY

v_gene: TRBV7-9
j_gene: TRBJ2-3
CDR3aa: ASSLSSENTQY

v_gene: TRBV6-5
j_gene: TRBJ2-5
CDR3aa: ASRRSQHQETQY

v_gene: TRBV10-3
j_gene: TRBJ1-1
CDR3aa: AISETGGNTEAF

v_gene: TRBV19
j_gene: TRBJ1-5
CDR3aa: ASSIVPRYNQPQH

v_gene: TRBV5-8
j_gene: TRBJ2-1
CDR3aa: ASSWDNEQF

v_gene: TRBV19
j_gene: TRBJ2-7
CDR3aa: ASSDSRRLAREQY

v_gene: TRBV19
j_gene: TRBJ2-7
CDR3aa: ASSGRQGYEQY

v_gene: TRBV7-2
j_gene: TRBJ2-2
CDR3aa: ASSVSSGGAGGGELF

v_gene: TRBV18
j_gene: TRBJ2-7
CDR3aa: ASSPPGGFEQY

v_gene: TRBV10-1
j_gene: TRBJ2-1
CDR3aa: ASSLTEGFLTGNEQF